Presented here are 25 T cell receptor beta chains from one specimen sequenced in a study of T cell repertoires in cytomegalovirus infection. These TCRs are of unknown antigen specificity. TCRdb independently ran MiXCR on the reads; one entry per CDR3 protein. Here the sample spans roughly 990,000 distinct CDR3 sequences, less than 35% being singletons. The source was cultured CD8+ T cells from PBMCs, collected from culture after CMV antigen stimulation. These TCRs come from a human donor in good health (CMV status not recorded). Some clones in this sample may be carry-over from other donors' samples.

This clonotype was seen many times. The V and J genes are TRBV7-2 and TRBJ1-2; unclear D gene. Germline CDR1 SGHTA, CDR2 FQGNSA. The V gene lost 4 bases and the J gene lost 4 bases, with 13 bases spanning the gap. The CDR3 covers 14 residues. CDR3 coding DNA: TGTGCCAGCAGCTCCCGCGACGGTGGCTATGGCTACACCTTC. Encoded protein: CASSSRDGGYGYTF.

This clonotype was counted between two and nine times. The chain has TRBV7-9 and TRBJ1-2, with D unclear. CDR1 and CDR2 (germline): SEHNR, FQNEAQ (reference sequence). V lost 5 bases to trimming and J lost 9 bases, with 16 bases between them. The CDR3 loop spans 13 amino acids. The CDR3 DNA sequence: TGTGCCAGCAGCCCCCGGCAGGCGGTACGCTACACCTTC. Translating it yields CASSPRQAVRYTF.

With regard to this clonotype: A much larger clone lies a single base off, so this may be a read error. This chain joins TRBV7-2 and TRBJ1-6; D gene ambiguous. The length of the CDR3 is 11 residues. Germline CDR1 reads SGHTA; CDR2 reads FQGNSA. V was trimmed by 8 bases and J by 10 bases, leaving 9 bases between them. CDR3: CASGPGSPLHF. DNA of the CDR3: TGTGCCAGCGGCCCAGGCTCACCCCTCCACTTT.

The chain carries TRBV14 and TRBJ2-1; TRBD2 matches 8 bases. The germline gives CDR1 SGHDN, CDR2 FVKESK. The V and J ends lost 5 bases and 5 bases, in that order; junction bases with no gene match: 11. This CDR3 spans 16 amino acids. The CDR3 DNA sequence: TGTGCCAGCAGCACCACCGGGACTAGTCCTCACAATGAGCAGTTCTTC. Its translation: CASSTTGTSPHNEQFF. Together with reference TRBV14 and TRBJ2-1, the CDR3 gives the full variable domain: EAGVTQFPSHSVIEKGQTVTLRCDPISGHDNLYWYRRVMGKEIKFLLHFVKESKQDESGMPNNRFLAERTGGTYSTLKVQPAELEDSGVYFCASSTTGTSPHNEQFFGPGTRLTVL.

This clonotype was detected a few times. This chain joins TRBV6-5 and TRBJ2-5; a possible D gene is TRBD2 (6 bases). The germline CDR1 and CDR2 sequences are MNHEY and SVGAGI. Trimming stripped 5 bases from V and 1 base from J, with 17 bases between. The CDR3 loop spans 16 amino acids. The CDR3 loop reads CASSNSPGGSQETQYF. CDR3 DNA sequence: TGTGCCAGCAGTAATAGCCCCGGGGGAAGCCAAGAGACCCAGTACTTC.

The table lists this clonotype with a few counts. V gene TRBV15 combines with J gene TRBJ1-4; TRBD1 matches at 7 bases. The CDR3 is made up of 14 amino acids. V was pared by 1 base and J by 4 bases, with 0 bases of the junction left unmatched. CDR1 and CDR2 from the germline V gene are LNHNV and YYDKDF (reference sequence). CDR3 nucleotide sequence: TGTGCCACCAGCAGAGGGGACAGTAATGAAAAACTGTTTTTT. Amino acid sequence: CATSRGDSNEKLFF.

This clonotype was seen only a few times. V and J are TRBV27 and TRBJ1-6; possible D gene TRBD1, 5 bases. Looked up from germline, CDR1 is MNHEY and CDR2 is SMNVEV (reference sequence). Trimming stripped 7 bases from V and 4 bases from J, with 14 bases between. The CDR3 spans 15 residues. CDR3 protein: CASTLTASYNSPLHF. CDR3 sequence (DNA): TGTGCCAGCACTTTGACAGCGAGTTATAATTCACCCCTCCACTTT.

The V call is TRBV12-5, the J call TRBJ2-5; D is tentatively TRBD1 or TRBD2 (5 bases each). CDR3 length equals 15 residues. V dropped 2 bases and J dropped 5 bases, with 15 bases sitting between them. Germline CDR1 LGHNT, CDR2 FRNRAP. The CDR3 nucleotides read TGTGCTAGTGGTTTGCCCCCTCCGGGGCAGGAGACCCAGTACTTC. Its translation is CASGLPPPGQETQYF.

This chain links TRBV20-1 with TRBJ2-3, with 8 nucleotides matching TRBD2. V shed 7 bases, J shed 2 bases, and the junction held 8 bases outside the gene matches. The V gene's germline CDR1 is DFQATT and CDR2 SNEGSKA (reference sequence). The CDR3 is 14 amino acids. CDR3 nucleotides: TGCAGTGTTTTTAGCGGGGCTGTCACAGATACGCAGTATTTT. Translating gives CSVFSGAVTDTQYF.

This clonotype occurred a few times. This chain connects TRBV6-1 to TRBJ2-3; the match to TRBD2 covers 7 bases. The CDR3 has 14 residues. CDR1 is MNHNS, CDR2 SASEGT, per germline. V gave up 2 bases and J gave up 3 bases; unmatched junction bases: 2. The CDR3 here is CASSERRGTDTQYF. CDR3 DNA sequence: TGTGCCAGCAGTGAACGGCGGGGGACAGATACGCAGTATTTT.

This clonotype has just a few counts. The chain joins TRBV20-1 to TRBJ2-1; 10 nucleotides align to TRBD1. CDR1 is DFQATT and CDR2 is SNEGSKA in the germline V gene (reference sequence). V lost 6 bases and J lost 3; bases outside the gene matches: 2. The CDR3 extends over 13 amino acids. CDR3 residues: CSARTGGYNEQFF. CDR3 nucleotide sequence: TGCAGTGCAAGGACAGGGGGCTACAATGAGCAGTTCTTC.

The genes are TRBV28 and TRBJ2-2; no reliable D call. In germline, CDR1 is MDHEN, CDR2 SYDVKM. The V end was cut by 0 bases, the J end by 7 bases, with 9 bases between. This CDR3 spans 14 amino acids. The CDR3, as DNA: TGTGCCAGCAGTTTATGGGCCCAGGACGGGGAGCTGTTTTTT. The encoded protein is CASSLWAQDGELFF. Full variable domain (outside the CDR3, taken from reference TRBV28 and TRBJ2-2): DVKVTQSSRYLVKRTGEKVFLECVQDMDHENMFWYRQDPGLGLRLIYFSYDVKMKEKGDIPEGYSVSREKKERFSLILESASTNQTSMYLCASSLWAQDGELFFGEGSRLTVL.

This clonotype turned up a few times. This rearrangement joins TRBV27 to TRBJ1-1; D unresolved. From germline, CDR1 is MNHEY and CDR2 SMNVEV (reference sequence). The CDR3 sequence is 14 residues long. The ends were cut back, 4 bases at V and 1 base at J, with 10 bases in the middle. In DNA, the CDR3 is TGTGCCAGCAGTTCCGACTCGGGGAACACTGAAGCTTTCTTT. It translates to CASSSDSGNTEAFF.

This CDR3 reads CASTLSGGSYEQYF. CDR3 coding DNA: TGTGCCAGCACCTTAAGCGGGGGCTCCTACGAGCAGTACTTC. The rearrangement links TRBV27 to TRBJ2-7; TRBD2 matches 8 bases. V trimming: 7 bases; J trimming: 0 bases; junction bases outside the gene matches: 5. Germline CDR1 is MNHEY and CDR2 is SMNVEV (reference sequence). This CDR3 is built from 14 residues.

The chain uses TRBV7-6 and TRBJ1-2, with D tentatively TRBD1 (6 bases). The CDR3 sequence is 15 residues long. The germline V gene has CDR1 SGHVS and CDR2 FNYEAQ. The V gene lost 5 bases and the J gene lost 4 bases, with 17 bases spanning the gap. The CDR3 nucleotides are TGTGCCAGCAGCCCCAATGAGGGACACAGCTATGGCTACACCTTC. Amino acid sequence: CASSPNEGHSYGYTF.

The rearrangement joins TRBV7-6 to TRBJ2-1; 8 nucleotides match TRBD1. Trimming removed 10 bases from V and 3 bases from J; junction bases left unmatched: 8. From germline, CDR1 is SGHVS and CDR2 FNYEAQ. This CDR3 spans 14 amino acids. The chain's CDR3 is CAIKGQGFYNEQFF. CDR3 DNA: TGTGCCATTAAAGGACAGGGCTTCTACAATGAGCAGTTCTTC.

CDR3 nucleotides: TGCAGTCGTAGACCGGGGGAGGACACAGATACGCAGTATTTT. Protein product: CSRRPGEDTDTQYF. The chain employs TRBV20-1 and TRBJ2-3, with D perhaps TRBD2 (6 bases). V lost 8 bases and J 2 bases, leaving 17 bases between the germline ends. The germline V gene encodes CDR1 DFQATT and CDR2 SNEGSKA (reference sequence). CDR3 length: 14 amino acids.

The V gene is TRBV6-1, the J gene TRBJ2-5; 11 positions match TRBD2. The germline CDR1 and CDR2 sequences are MNHNS and SASEGT. The CDR3 has 14 residues. J was trimmed by 11 bases and V by 4 bases; bases with no gene match: 9. The CDR3 nucleotides are TGTGCCAGCAGTGGTTCTAGCGGGGGGACAATTCAGTACTTC. As protein: CASSGSSGGTIQYF.

The chain joins TRBV2 to TRBJ1-1; TRBD1 agrees at 10 bases. This CDR3 has 17 amino acids. Looked up from germline, CDR1 is SNHLY and CDR2 is FYNNEI. V shed 0 bases and J 3 bases; nucleotides not matched to a gene: 7. This CDR3 reads CASSEALRGQGDTEAFF. CDR3 coding DNA: TGTGCCAGCAGTGAAGCGCTTCGTGGACAGGGGGACACTGAAGCTTTCTTT.

This clonotype occurred a few times. V and J are TRBV12-3 or TRBV12-4 and TRBJ1-1, with D perhaps TRBD1 (5 bases). V was shortened by 5 bases and J by 5 bases, with 12 bases between the two germline ends. This CDR3 contains 13 residues. The chain's CDR3 is CASSPPGQTEAFF. The CDR3 bases are TGTGCCAGCAGTCCGCCAGGGCAAACTGAAGCTTTCTTT.

This clonotype was observed a few times. This chain uses TRBV19 with TRBJ2-1, with D maybe TRBD1 (5 bases). This CDR3 contains 15 residues. V lost 5 bases and J lost 6, with 17 bases in between. CDR1 is LNHDA, CDR2 SQIVND, per germline (reference sequence). CDR3 sequence reads: CASSVRVRASNEQFF. The CDR3 bases are TGTGCCAGTAGTGTCAGGGTACGCGCCTCCAATGAGCAGTTCTTC. Full variable domain (outside the CDR3, taken from reference TRBV19 and TRBJ2-1): DGGITQSPKYLFRKEGQNVTLSCEQNLNHDAMYWYRQDPGQGLRLIYYSQIVNDFQKGDIAEGYSVSREKKESFPLTVTSAQKNPTAFYLCASSVRVRASNEQFFGPGTRLTVL.

This clonotype turned up a few times. The chain joins TRBV12-3 or TRBV12-4 to TRBJ1-3; 7 positions agree with TRBD1. V shed 3 bases and J 4 bases; nucleotides not matched to a gene: 18. CDR3 length: 19 amino acids. Written as DNA, the CDR3 is TGTGCCAGCAGTTTTAAGGAGGGGGCGATTTGGTATACGGGAAACACCATATATTTT. It is translated as CASSFKEGAIWYTGNTIYF.

This clonotype was detected a few times. The rearrangement uses TRBV4-2 and TRBJ2-1; D remains ambiguous. The CDR3 extends over 13 amino acids. V lost 1 base to trimming and J lost 4 bases, with 5 bases between them. In germline, CDR1 is LGHNA, CDR2 YNFKEQ. CDR3 nucleotides: TGTGCCAGCAGCCAAGTAACTTACAATGAGCAGTTCTTC. It is translated as CASSQVTYNEQFF.

The chain combines TRBV6-1 with TRBJ1-5; D unresolved. Trimming cost V 7 bases and J 0 bases, with 13 bases left between them. This CDR3 spans 15 amino acids. In germline, CDR1 is MNHNS, CDR2 SASEGT. The CDR3 reads CASTEEGYSNQPQHF. The CDR3 DNA reads as TGTGCCAGCACCGAGGAAGGTTATAGCAATCAGCCCCAGCATTTT.

The chain joins TRBV6-1 to TRBJ2-7; 10 bases match TRBD2. The CDR3 covers 16 residues. V was pared by 2 bases and J by 3 bases, with 7 bases of the junction left unmatched. CDR1 is MNHNS, CDR2 SASEGT, per germline. The CDR3 region has the DNA TGTGCCAGCAGTGAATTTATAACTAGCGGGGACTACGAGCAGTACGTC. Amino acid sequence: CASSEFITSGDYEQYV.